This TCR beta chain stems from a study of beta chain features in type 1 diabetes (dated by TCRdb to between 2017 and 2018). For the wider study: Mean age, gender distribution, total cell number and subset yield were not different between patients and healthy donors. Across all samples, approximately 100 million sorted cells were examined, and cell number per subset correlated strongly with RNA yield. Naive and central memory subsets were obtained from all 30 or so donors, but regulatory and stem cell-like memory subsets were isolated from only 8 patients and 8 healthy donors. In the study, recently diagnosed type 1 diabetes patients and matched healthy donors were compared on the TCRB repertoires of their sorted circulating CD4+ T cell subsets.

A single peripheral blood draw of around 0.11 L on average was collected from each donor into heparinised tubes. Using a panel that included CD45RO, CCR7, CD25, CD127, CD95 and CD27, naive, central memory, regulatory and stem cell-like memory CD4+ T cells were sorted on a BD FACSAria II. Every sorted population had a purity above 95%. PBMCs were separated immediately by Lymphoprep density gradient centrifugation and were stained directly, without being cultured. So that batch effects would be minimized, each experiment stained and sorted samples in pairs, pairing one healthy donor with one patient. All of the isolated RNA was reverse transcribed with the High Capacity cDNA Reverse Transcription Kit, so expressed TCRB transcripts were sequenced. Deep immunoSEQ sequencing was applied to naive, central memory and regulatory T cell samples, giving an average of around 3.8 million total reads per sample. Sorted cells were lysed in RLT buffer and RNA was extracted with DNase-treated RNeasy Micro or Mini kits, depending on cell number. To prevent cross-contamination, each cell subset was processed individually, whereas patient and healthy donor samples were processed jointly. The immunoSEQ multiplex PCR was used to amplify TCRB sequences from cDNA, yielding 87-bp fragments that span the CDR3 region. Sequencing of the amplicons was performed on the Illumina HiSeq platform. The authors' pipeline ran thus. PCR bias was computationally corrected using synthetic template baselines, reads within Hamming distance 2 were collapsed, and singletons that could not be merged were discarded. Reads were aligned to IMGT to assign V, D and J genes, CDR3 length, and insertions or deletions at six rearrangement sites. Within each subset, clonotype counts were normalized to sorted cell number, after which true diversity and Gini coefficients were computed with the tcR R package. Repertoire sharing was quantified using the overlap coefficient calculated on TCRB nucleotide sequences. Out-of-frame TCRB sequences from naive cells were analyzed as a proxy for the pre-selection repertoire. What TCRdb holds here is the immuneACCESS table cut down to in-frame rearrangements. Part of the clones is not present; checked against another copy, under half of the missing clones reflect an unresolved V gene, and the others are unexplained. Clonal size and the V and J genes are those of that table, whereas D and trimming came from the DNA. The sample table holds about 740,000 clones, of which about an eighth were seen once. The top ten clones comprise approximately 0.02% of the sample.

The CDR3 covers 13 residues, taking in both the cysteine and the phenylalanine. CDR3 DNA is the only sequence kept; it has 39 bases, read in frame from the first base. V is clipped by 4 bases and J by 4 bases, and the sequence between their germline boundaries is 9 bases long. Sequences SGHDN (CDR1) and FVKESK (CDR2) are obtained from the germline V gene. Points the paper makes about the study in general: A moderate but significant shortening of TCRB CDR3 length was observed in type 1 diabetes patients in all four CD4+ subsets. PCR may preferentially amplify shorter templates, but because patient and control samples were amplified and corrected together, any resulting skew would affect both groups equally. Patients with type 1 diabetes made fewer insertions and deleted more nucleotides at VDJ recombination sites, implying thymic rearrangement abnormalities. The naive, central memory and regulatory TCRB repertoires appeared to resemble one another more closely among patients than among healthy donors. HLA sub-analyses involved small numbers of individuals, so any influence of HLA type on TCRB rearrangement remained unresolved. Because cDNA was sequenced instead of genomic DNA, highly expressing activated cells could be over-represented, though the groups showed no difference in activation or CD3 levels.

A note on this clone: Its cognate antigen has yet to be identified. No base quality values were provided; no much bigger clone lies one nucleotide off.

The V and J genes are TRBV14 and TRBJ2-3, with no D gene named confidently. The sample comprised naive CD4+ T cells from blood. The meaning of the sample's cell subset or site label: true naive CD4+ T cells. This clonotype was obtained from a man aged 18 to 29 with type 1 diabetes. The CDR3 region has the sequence CASSPRVPDTQYF. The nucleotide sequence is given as TGTGCCAGCAGCCCCCGGGTCCCAGATACGCAGTATTTT.